The present entry profiles one T cell receptor (beta chain) with its context. The antigen is unknown. Germline assignment: CDR1 SGHAT and CDR2 FQNNGV. This CDR3 is 14 amino acids long. The V end lost 1 base, the J end lost 5 bases, and 12 bases lay between the germline ends. The data were obtained in a study of shared clonotypes between healthy human individuals. As for the study in general: Per-donor plates numbered three CD4 naive, three CD4 memory, two CD8 naive and one CD8 memory.

This table comes from immunoSEQ multiplex PCR, and its TCRdb copy is limited to in-frame clones, with some not included. This table holds some 1,600,000 clones, around 98% found once. Study-level results: Shared clonotypes across all four donors exceeded non-shared ones in generation probability. Clonotype sharing among donors likely depends on sequencing depth.

Sequencing used naive CD4+ T cells sorted from blood. Subset noted: CD45RA+ positively selected. The chain uses TRBV11-2 and TRBJ2-7; D gene uncertain. The receptor comes from a man aged 25-45 years in good health. The CDR3 loop is CASSLGFPGHEQYF. DNA of the CDR3: TGTGCCAGCAGCTTAGGGTTCCCGGGCCACGAGCAGTACTTC.